This T cell receptor (beta chain) originates from a study of early T cells in non-severe SARS-CoV-2 infection. Study at large: Sequencing targeted bulk RNA from unsorted whole blood, leaving chains unpaired. Study results and caveats: Anti-spike CD8 specificities were favored by VDJdb matching, whose results missed private and CD4 specificities.

V was clipped by 6 bases and J by 4 bases; unmatched bases: 11. Germline V gene lookup returns CDR1 ENHRY and CDR2 SYGVKD. The CDR3 is made up of 16 amino acids. The TCR library protocol was used to attach unique molecular identifiers. These identifiers were attached to individual cDNA molecules. In TCRdb, the 5' RACE reads were re-called with MiXCR into one record per CDR3 protein. This table holds under 50,000 distinct CDR3 sequences, less than 4.5% found once. A word on this clonotype: Antigen specificity is unknown.

The clonotype was recovered from an adult who was a healthcare worker with PCR-confirmed SARS-CoV-2 infection or an uninfected control (not recorded which). Sequenced sample: whole blood. V usage is TRBV10-3 and J usage is TRBJ2-3, with 9 bases lining up with TRBD2. The CDR3 sequence: CAIRGATSGPSDTQYF. For the CDR3, the DNA is TGTGCCATCAGGGGGGCGACTAGCGGCCCTTCAGATACGCAGTATTTT.